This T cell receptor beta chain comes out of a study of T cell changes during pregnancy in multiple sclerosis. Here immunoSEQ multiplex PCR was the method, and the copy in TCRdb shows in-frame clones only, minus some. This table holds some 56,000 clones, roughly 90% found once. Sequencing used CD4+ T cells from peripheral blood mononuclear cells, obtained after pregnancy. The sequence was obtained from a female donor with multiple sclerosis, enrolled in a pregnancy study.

CDR3 sequence (DNA): TGTGCCAGCTCACCACTCGACAGGGGCGCCGGAGAGGGCTACACCTTC. This translates into CASSPLDRGAGEGYTF. This chain joins TRBV18 and TRBJ1-2, with TRBD1 matching over 8 bases. Germline V CDR1 and CDR2: KGHSH, LQKENI. The J segment lost 8 bases and the V segment lost 1 base, leaving 12 bases of the junction unmatched. The CDR3 is 16 amino acids.